This T cell receptor (beta chain) was captured in a study of blood T cell repertoires in COVID-19. Overall study: Specimens from acute and convalescent COVID-19 originated in the United States, Italy and Spain.

The CDR3 spans 13 residues. The germline CDR1 and CDR2 sequences are KGHSH and LQKENI. V dropped 0 bases and J dropped 6 bases, with 9 bases sitting between them. The repertoire was sequenced with immunoSEQ multiplex PCR; TCRdb's copy has only in-frame clones and lacks some. This repertoire shows tens of thousands of clones, 90% found once; its top ten account for 4.8%. The gene calls are TRBV18 and TRBJ2-7, with D hard to call. The sequence was obtained from a human donor in a cohort sampled during active COVID-19. Sequenced material: peripheral blood. The CDR3 bases are TGTGCCAGCTCACCACCGAGGAATTCCGAGCAGTACTTC. Its protein product is CASSPPRNSEQYF.